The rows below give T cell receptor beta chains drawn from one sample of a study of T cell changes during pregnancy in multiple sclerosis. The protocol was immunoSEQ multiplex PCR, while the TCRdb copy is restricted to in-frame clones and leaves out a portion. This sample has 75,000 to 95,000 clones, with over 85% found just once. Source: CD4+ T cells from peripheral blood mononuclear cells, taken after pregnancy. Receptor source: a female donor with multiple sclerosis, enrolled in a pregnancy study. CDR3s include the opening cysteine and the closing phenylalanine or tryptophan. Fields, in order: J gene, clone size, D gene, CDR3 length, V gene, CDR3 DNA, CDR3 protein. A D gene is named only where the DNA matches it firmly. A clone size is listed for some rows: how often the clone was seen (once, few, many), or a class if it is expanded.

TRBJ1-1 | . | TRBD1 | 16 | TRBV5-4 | TGTGCCAGCAGCTTGGATGGGTACAGGGGACGCACTGAAGCTTTCTTT | CASSLDGYRGRTEAFF
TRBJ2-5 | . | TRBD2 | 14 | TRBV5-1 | TGCGCCAGCAGCGAGGGACTAGCGGGAGAGACCCAGTACTTC | CASSEGLAGETQYF
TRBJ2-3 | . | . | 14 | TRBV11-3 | TGTGCCAGCAGCTATGGCCGGGGCACAGATACGCAGTATTTT | CASSYGRGTDTQYF
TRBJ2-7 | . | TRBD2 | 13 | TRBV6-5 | TGTGCCAGCAGTGCGGGACTAAACTACGAGCAGTACTTC | CASSAGLNYEQYF
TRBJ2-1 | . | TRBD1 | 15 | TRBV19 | TGTGCCAGTTTTGACGGGACAGGGGTCCCAGGGGAGCAGTTCTTC | CASFDGTGVPGEQFF
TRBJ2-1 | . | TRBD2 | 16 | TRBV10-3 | TGTGCCATCAGTGGTAGGACTAGCGGGAGGGGTAATGAGCAGTTCTTC | CAISGRTSGRGNEQFF
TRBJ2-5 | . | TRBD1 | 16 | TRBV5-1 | TGCGCCAGCAGCACTTGGACAGGCTCGAGGATGGAGACCCAGTACTTC | CASSTWTGSRMETQYF
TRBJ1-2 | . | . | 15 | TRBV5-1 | TGCGCCAGCAGCCCTCCTCGTCCTGGAACGGGTGGCTACACCTTC | CASSPPRPGTGGYTF
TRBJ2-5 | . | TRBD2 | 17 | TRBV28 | TGTGCCAGCAGTTTATTGTTACCGACTAGCGGTAAAGAGACCCAGTACTTC | CASSLLLPTSGKETQYF
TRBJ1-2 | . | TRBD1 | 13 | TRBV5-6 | TGTGCCAGCAGCGCCGACAGGGGGCAAGGCTACACCTTC | CASSADRGQGYTF
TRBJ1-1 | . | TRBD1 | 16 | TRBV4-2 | TGTGCCAGCAGACCCGGACAGGTGGCGATGAACACTGAAGCTTTCTTT | CASRPGQVAMNTEAFF
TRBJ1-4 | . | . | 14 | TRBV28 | TGTGCCAGCAGTTTAGGAGACAGGAATGAAAAACTGTTTTTT | CASSLGDRNEKLFF
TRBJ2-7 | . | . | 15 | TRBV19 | TGTGCCAGTAGTATAGGTGGTAGCGGCGGCAGGGAGCAGTACTTC | CASSIGGSGGREQYF
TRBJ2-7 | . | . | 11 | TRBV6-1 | TGTGCCAGCCGAAGCCTCTACGAGCAGTACTTC | CASRSLYEQYF
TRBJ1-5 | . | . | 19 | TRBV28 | TGTGCCAGCAGTTTTTTTGCCTTCGGCACAGCCGATAGCAATCAGCCCCAGCATTTT | CASSFFAFGTADSNQPQHF
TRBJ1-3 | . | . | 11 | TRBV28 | TGTGCCAGCAGTTACAGAGACACCATATATTTT | CASSYRDTIYF
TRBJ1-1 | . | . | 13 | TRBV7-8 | TGTGCCAGCAGCTCGACACTGAACACTGAAGCTTTCTTT | CASSSTLNTEAFF
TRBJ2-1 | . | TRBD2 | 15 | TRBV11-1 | TGTGCCAGCAGCCCCAAGCGGGGGACCTACAATGAGCAGTTCTTC | CASSPKRGTYNEQFF
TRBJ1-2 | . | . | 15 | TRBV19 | TGTGCCAGTAGTAACCGGGACACCCTGAACTATGGCTACACCTTC | CASSNRDTLNYGYTF
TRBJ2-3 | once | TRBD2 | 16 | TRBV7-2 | TGTGCCAGCAGCGGGGCGGGAGACGGGGTGACAGATACGCAGTATTTT | CASSGAGDGVTDTQYF
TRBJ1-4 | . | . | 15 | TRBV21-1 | TGTGCCAGCAGCAAAGCCCCCCAGGGGATTGAAAAACTGTTTTTT | CASSKAPQGIEKLFF
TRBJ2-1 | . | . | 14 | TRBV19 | TGTGCCAGTAGTATAGCGAGCTCCTACAATGAGCAGTTCTTC | CASSIASSYNEQFF
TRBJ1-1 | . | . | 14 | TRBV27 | TGTGCCAGTGAGCCGGGACACACAAACACTGAAGCTTTCTTT | CASEPGHTNTEAFF
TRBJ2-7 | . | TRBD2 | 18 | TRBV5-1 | TGCGCCAGCAGCTTGGCTCATAGACTAGCGGGAGTCGTCAACGAGCAGTACTTC | CASSLAHRLAGVVNEQYF
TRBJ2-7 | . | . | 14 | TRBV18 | TGTGCCAGCTCACAGGAACGGACTACCTACGAGCAGTACTTC | CASSQERTTYEQYF
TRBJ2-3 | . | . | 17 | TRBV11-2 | TGTGCCAGCAGCCTATCCCGGACAGGGACTACTCTCGATACGCAGTATTTT | CASSLSRTGTTLDTQYF
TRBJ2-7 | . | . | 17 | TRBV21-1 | TGTGCCAGCAGCAGCCCCCTTTTTAGACTACGTGGTGGAAAGCAGTACTTC | CASSSPLFRLRGGKQYF
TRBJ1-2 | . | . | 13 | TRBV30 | TGTGCCTGGAGTCCCCGACAGAACTATGGCTACACCTTC | CAWSPRQNYGYTF
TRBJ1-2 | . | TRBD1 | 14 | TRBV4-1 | TGCGCCAGCAGCAAAGACAGGGTAGGCTATGGCTACACCTTC | CASSKDRVGYGYTF
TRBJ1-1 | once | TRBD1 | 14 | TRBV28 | TGTGCCAGCAGTGCGACAGGGAGATACACTGAAGCTTTCTTT | CASSATGRYTEAFF
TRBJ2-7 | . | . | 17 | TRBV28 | TGTGCCAGCAGCCAAAACTCGTGGGGGCCTGAGGACTACGAGCAGTACTTC | CASSQNSWGPEDYEQYF
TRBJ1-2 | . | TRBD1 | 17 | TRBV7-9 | TGTGCCAGCAGCCTAGGAGGCAGGGGGCGCAGGAACTATGGCTACACCTTC | CASSLGGRGRRNYGYTF
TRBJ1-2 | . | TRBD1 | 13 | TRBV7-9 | TGTGCCAGCAGCTCAGGACAGGTCTATGGCTACACCTTC | CASSSGQVYGYTF
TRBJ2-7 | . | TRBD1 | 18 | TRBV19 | TGTGCCAGTAGTATCCGAGGACAGGGCTCCATTCTGGGCTACGAGCAGTACTTC | CASSIRGQGSILGYEQYF
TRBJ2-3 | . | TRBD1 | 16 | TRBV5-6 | TGTGCCAGCAGCTGGGGACAGAAGCTGTTCACAGATACGCAGTATTTT | CASSWGQKLFTDTQYF
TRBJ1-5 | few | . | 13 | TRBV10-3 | TGTGCCATCAGACAGACAAGCAATCAGCCCCAGCATTTT | CAIRQTSNQPQHF
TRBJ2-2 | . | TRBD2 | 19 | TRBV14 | TGTGCCAGCAGCCAATTCCCGGGACTAGCGGGAGGATGGACCGGGGAGCTGTTTTTT | CASSQFPGLAGGWTGELFF
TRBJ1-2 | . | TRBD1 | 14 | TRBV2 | TGTGCCAGCAGCGCTACAGGGGGAAGCTATGGCTACACCTTC | CASSATGGSYGYTF
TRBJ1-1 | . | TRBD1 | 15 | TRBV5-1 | TGCGCCAGCAGACAGGGGCGCCCCATGAACACTGAAGCTTTCTTT | CASRQGRPMNTEAFF
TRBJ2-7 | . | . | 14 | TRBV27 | TGTGCCAGCCATCCTTATACAGGATCCTACGAGCAGTACTTC | CASHPYTGSYEQYF
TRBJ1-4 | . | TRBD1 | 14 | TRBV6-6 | TGTGCCAGCAGTACGGGACAGGGGGCGTATAAACTGTTTTTT | CASSTGQGAYKLFF
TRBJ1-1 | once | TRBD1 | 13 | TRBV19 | TGTGCCGGTACTGGGACAGGGGGCACTGAAGCTTTCTTT | CAGTGTGGTEAFF
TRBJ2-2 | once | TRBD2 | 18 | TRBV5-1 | TGCGCCAGCAGCTTGGAGGTTATGACTAGCGGGAGTCGCGGGGAGCTGTTTTTT | CASSLEVMTSGSRGELFF
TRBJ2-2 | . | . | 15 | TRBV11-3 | TGTGCCAGCAGCTTTGGGGGACTTAACACCGGGGAGCTGTTTTTT | CASSFGGLNTGELFF
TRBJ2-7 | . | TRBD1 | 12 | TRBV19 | TGTGCCACCCGTGAGGGGGCAAACGAGCAGTACTTC | CATREGANEQYF
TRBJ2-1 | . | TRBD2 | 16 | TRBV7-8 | TGTGCCAGCAGCTCGGTGGCTAGCGGGAGAGGCGATGAGCAGTTCTTC | CASSSVASGRGDEQFF
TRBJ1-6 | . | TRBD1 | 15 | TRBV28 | TGTGCCAGCAGCCTCAGGACAGGGTTTAGTTCACCCCTCCACTTT | CASSLRTGFSSPLHF
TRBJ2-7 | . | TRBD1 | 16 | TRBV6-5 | TGTGCCAGCAGTTTCCTATCGACAGGGGTAATAAACGAGCAGTACTTC | CASSFLSTGVINEQYF
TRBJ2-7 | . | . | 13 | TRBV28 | TGTGCCAGCAGTTCAGGGGTTCAACGCGAGCAGTACTTC | CASSSGVQREQYF
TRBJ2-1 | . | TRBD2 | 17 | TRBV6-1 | TGTGCCAGCAGTGAACTGCCGGGGGGGCCCTGGGGCAATGAGCAGTTCTTC | CASSELPGGPWGNEQFF
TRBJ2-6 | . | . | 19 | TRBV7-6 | TGTGCCAGCAGCTTAGGAGGCGCGACAGGCCTCTCTGGGGCCAACGTCCTGACTTTC | CASSLGGATGLSGANVLTF
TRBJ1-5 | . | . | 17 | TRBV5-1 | TGCGCCAGCAGCTTGGGGGCTGGGCAGGGTAGCAATCAGCCCCAGCATTTT | CASSLGAGQGSNQPQHF
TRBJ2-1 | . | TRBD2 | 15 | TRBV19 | TGTGCCAGTAGTATCACACCTCGGGAGGTCAATGAGCAGTTCTTC | CASSITPREVNEQFF
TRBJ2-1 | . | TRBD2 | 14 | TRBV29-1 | TGCAGCGGCAGCGGGAGGATGTCCTACAATGAGCAGTTCTTC | CSGSGRMSYNEQFF
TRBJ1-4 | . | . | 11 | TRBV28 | TGTGCCAGCAGTTCGGTCGGAGAACTGTTTTTT | CASSSVGELFF
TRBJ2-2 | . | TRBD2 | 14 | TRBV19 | TGTGCCAGCGGGCCCGCGGGGGGAACCGGGGAGCTGTTTTTT | CASGPAGGTGELFF
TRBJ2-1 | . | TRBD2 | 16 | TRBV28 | TGTGCCAGCAGGCCGGGACTAGCGGGACCCTACAATGAGCAGTTCTTC | CASRPGLAGPYNEQFF